This T cell receptor (beta chain) stems from a study of CXCR3-negative and CXCR3-positive naive CD8 T cells. Looking at the study overall: Sequencing yielded about 135 million TRB reads, roughly 1.5 +/- 0.3 million per library.

Points on this clonotype: The antigen remains unidentified.

5' RACE that incorporated UMI labels was used to prepare the TRB cDNA libraries. TCRdb reanalyzed the 5' RACE reads, giving one entry per CDR3 protein sequence and no DNA. Its table records approximately 62,000 distinct CDR3 sequences. Naive CD8+ T cells showed a CD45RO-CCR7+CD27+CD95- phenotype. Study findings and constraints: The TRB CDR3s that CXCR3-positive naive cells carried were more hydrophobic than those of CXCR3-negative naive cells.

Germline CDR1 and CDR2: SEHNR and FQNEAQ (reference sequence). The CDR3 runs 14 residues. The clonotype was recovered from a human donor in good health. Some clones in this sample may be carry-over from other donors' samples. The specimen was naive CXCR3- CD8+ T cells from blood. Subset: CD45RO-CCR7+CD27+CD95- naive CD8+ T cells lacking CXCR3 (TNR3-). V is TRBV7-9 and J is TRBJ2-7; TCRdb gives TRBD1 as the D gene, but with no DNA this cannot be confirmed. CDR3 loop: CASRVTGEPYEQYF.